Below are 20 T cell receptor beta chains sequenced from a single sample in a study of blood T cell repertoires in COVID-19 (TCRdb year 2020). Library preparation employed the immunoSEQ multiplex PCR assay. Here the immuneACCESS table is served through TCRdb, limited to in-frame sequences with V and J called. Missing clones are a known gap in these copies; in checked studies unresolved V genes cover under half, and the rest lacks a known reason. For this sample the table gives 150,000 to 200,000 clones, of which 70% to 90% were detected only once. 3% to 3.5% of the sample is in the top ten clones. Sequencing used peripheral blood. The receptors shown here come from a man between 60 and 70 years old with acute or convalescent COVID-19.

This rearrangement joins TRBV28 to TRBJ2-6; 8 positions match TRBD1. Unmatched junction bases numbered 13, after V lost 9 bases and J lost 0 bases. The germline V gene has CDR1 MDHEN and CDR2 SYDVKM. This CDR3 is built from 18 residues. DNA for the CDR3: TGTGCCAGTACCGCCGTCGGGACAGGTATCTCTGGGGCCAACGTCCTGACTTTC. It specifies CASTAVGTGISGANVLTF.

This chain's CDR3 is CASSGAQGSYTF. DNA of the CDR3: TGTGCCAGCAGCGGGGCGCAGGGAAGCTACACCTTC. The chain couples TRBV7-9 to TRBJ1-2, with D perhaps TRBD1 (5 bases). Germline loops: CDR1 SEHNR, CDR2 FQNEAQ (reference sequence). Trimming shortened V by 5 bases and J by 9 bases, and 13 bases separated the two germline ends. This CDR3 comprises 12 residues.

The V gene is TRBV5-6, the J gene TRBJ1-3; D is perhaps TRBD1 (6 bases). V was trimmed by 3 bases and J by 4 bases, leaving 20 bases between them. Germline V gene data show CDR1 as SGHDT and CDR2 as YYEEEE. The CDR3 sequence is 17 residues long. CDR3 protein: CASSWKDRTLGGNTIYF. CDR3 DNA: TGTGCCAGCAGCTGGAAGGACAGAACCCTGGGGGGAAACACCATATATTTT.

V usage is TRBV21-1 and J usage is TRBJ2-3; no DNA check was done on the table's D call, TRBD2. TRBV21-1 is shown as a pseudogene. This CDR3 is built from 18 residues. The CDR3 spells CASSKDLAGGFSTDTQYF. CDR3 in DNA: TGTGCCAGCAGCAAAGATCTAGCGGGAGGGTTTAGCACAGATACGCAGTATTTT.

This chain connects TRBV18 to TRBJ2-2; 10 bases fit TRBD1. Germline CDR1 KGHSH, CDR2 LQKENI. Trimming cost V 3 bases and J 5 bases; bases outside gene matches: 9. The CDR3 is 17 amino acids. CDR3 in amino acids: CASSPSPGQGTTGELFF. For the CDR3, the DNA is TGTGCCAGCTCACCTTCCCCGGGACAGGGGACTACCGGGGAGCTGTTTTTT. Filled out from reference TRBV18 and TRBJ2-2, the complete variable domain reads NAGVMQNPRHLVRRRGQEARLRCSPMKGHSHVYWYRQLPEEGLKFMVYLQKENIIDESGMPKERFSAEFPKEGPSILRIQQVVRGDSAAYFCASSPSPGQGTTGELFFGEGSRLTVL.

The chain links TRBV6-5 to TRBJ1-5; D is unclear. Looked up from germline, CDR1 is MNHEY and CDR2 is SVGAGI. Trimming took 8 bases from V and 6 from J, leaving 14 bases between them. The CDR3 is made up of 13 amino acids. The DNA of the CDR3 is TGTGCCAGCGGGATTACCGGGGTTCAGCCCCAGCATTTT. Translated, it gives CASGITGVQPQHF.

V is TRBV28 and J is TRBJ1-5, with 10 bases matching TRBD1. With V trimmed by 5 bases and J by 7 bases, 11 bases remained unmatched. The germline V gene encodes CDR1 MDHEN and CDR2 SYDVKM. The CDR3 runs 16 residues. CDR3: CASSIRDRGLRQPQHF. The CDR3 nucleotides are TGTGCCAGCAGTATCCGGGACAGGGGTTTAAGGCAGCCCCAGCATTTT.

In its sample, this clone was seen once. This sequence joins TRBV6-6 and TRBJ2-7; unclear D gene. V lost 0 bases and J lost 3, with 9 bases in between. In germline, CDR1 is MNHNY, CDR2 SVGAGI (reference sequence). The CDR3 spans 14 residues. The CDR3 here is CASSYSVAFYEQYF. CDR3 sequence (DNA): TGTGCCAGCAGTTACTCGGTGGCATTCTACGAGCAGTACTTC.

This clone is a singleton in its sample. The rearrangement uses TRBV4-2 and TRBJ1-1; TRBD1 matches at 8 bases. The trim removed 6 bases at V and 5 bases at J, leaving 8 bases unmatched. The germline V gene has CDR1 LGHNA and CDR2 YNFKEQ. CDR3 size: 14 residues. The CDR3 region is CASRGQAEGTEAFF. Here the CDR3 DNA reads TGTGCCAGCAGGGGACAGGCTGAGGGGACTGAAGCTTTCTTT.

The J gene is TRBJ2-1, the V gene TRBV10-3; D is possibly TRBD1 (6 bases). Germline values: CDR1 ENHRY, CDR2 SYGVKD. CDR3 length: 15 amino acids. V lost 5 bases to trimming and J lost 2 bases, with 13 bases between them. CDR3 loop: CAISLTGSTYNEQFF. The CDR3 DNA is TGTGCCATCAGTCTGACAGGCTCTACCTACAATGAGCAGTTCTTC.

The rearrangement joins TRBV7-8 to TRBJ1-4; possibly TRBD1 for D (6 bases). The CDR3 totals 17 residues. Germline lookup yields CDR1 SGHVS and CDR2 FQNEAQ. Trimming removed 6 bases from V and 2 bases from J, with 19 bases in between. The CDR3 region is CASRALLQGTTNEKLFF. CDR3 in DNA: TGTGCCAGCAGAGCTTTGTTACAGGGAACGACTAATGAAAAACTGTTTTTT.

This clone was seen only once. The chain couples TRBV27 to TRBJ2-3, with D perhaps TRBD1 (5 bases). There are 12 residues in the CDR3. V dropped 5 bases and J dropped 8 bases, with 11 bases sitting between them. The germline gives CDR1 MNHEY, CDR2 SMNVEV (reference sequence). CDR3 region: CASSRQSGTQYF. DNA for the CDR3: TGTGCCAGCAGTAGACAGTCCGGTACGCAGTATTTT.

A note on this clone: The sample carries other DNA sequences with the same CDR3. V usage is TRBV5-1 and J usage is TRBJ1-1, with D perhaps TRBD1 (5 bases). Germline CDR1 SGHRS, CDR2 YFSETQ. V was clipped by 0 bases and J by 3 bases, with 12 bases between them. The CDR3 consists of 15 residues. The CDR3 nucleotides read TGCGCCAGCAGCTTGGCCCCCAGGGAGGACACTGAAGCTTTCTTT. It yields the protein CASSLAPREDTEAFF.

The rearrangement links TRBV25-1 to TRBJ2-7; perhaps TRBD2 as D (6 bases). The CDR3 loop spans 13 amino acids. CDR1 MGHDK and CDR2 SYGVNS come from the germline V gene. Trimming pared 3 bases from V and 4 bases from J, leaving 10 bases between. CDR3 sequence (DNA): TGTGCCAGCAGTGATCCCCGGGGGTACGAGCAGTACTTC. Protein: CASSDPRGYEQYF.

The CDR3 sequence: CASSFEAGGYEQYF. In nucleotides, the CDR3 is TGTGCCAGCAGTTTTGAAGCGGGAGGGTACGAGCAGTACTTC. The chain couples TRBV28 to TRBJ2-7; 10 bases align to TRBD2. Germline CDR1 is MDHEN and CDR2 is SYDVKM. Germline trimming cut 3 bases from V and 4 bases from J; bases unmatched to any gene: 3. This CDR3 comprises 14 residues.

The chain employs TRBV7-2 and TRBJ2-7; 10 bases map to TRBD2. CDR1 is SGHTA and CDR2 is FQGNSA in the germline V gene. The CDR3 consists of 16 residues. The V gene end was trimmed by 5 bases and the J gene end by 1 base; junction bases not matched to a gene: 8. Here the CDR3 DNA reads TGTGCCAGCAGCCCAGCACCTAGCGGGGGATCCTACGAGCAGTACTTC. Translation gives CASSPAPSGGSYEQYF.

The chain couples TRBV6-5 to TRBJ2-1; D might be TRBD1 (6 bases). This CDR3 spans 15 amino acids. Germline assignment: CDR1 MNHEY and CDR2 SVGAGI. The V and J ends lost 2 bases and 7 bases respectively, with 15 bases between them. The CDR3 sequence: CASSYEGHSRNEQFF. The CDR3 DNA is TGTGCCAGCAGTTACGAGGGACACTCTAGGAATGAGCAGTTCTTC.

CDR3 loop: CASSLYSLAGGYTF. The CDR3 coding sequence is TGCGCCAGCAGCTTGTACAGTCTTGCGGGTGGCTACACCTTC. This rearrangement joins TRBV5-1 to TRBJ1-2; no clear D gene. This CDR3 contains 14 residues. V lost 1 base and J 7 bases, leaving 14 bases between the germline ends. CDR1 and CDR2 (germline): SGHRS, YFSETQ.

This clone has just a few counts. The chain couples TRBV3-1 (or the pseudogene TRBV3-2) to TRBJ2-1; 8 nucleotides line up with TRBD2. CDR1 is LGHDT, CDR2 YNNKEL, per germline (reference sequence). The CDR3 spans 14 residues. J was trimmed by 8 bases and V by 4 bases; bases with no gene match: 7. Here the CDR3 reads CASSLGLATDEQFF. The CDR3 bases are TGTGCCAGCAGCCTCGGACTAGCCACCGATGAGCAGTTCTTC.

The chain recombines TRBV7-2 with TRBJ1-2; the D is unclear. This CDR3 is built from 17 residues. Looked up from germline, CDR1 is SGHTA and CDR2 is FQGNSA. Trimming stripped 1 base from V and 6 bases from J, with 21 bases between. CDR3 sequence reads: CASSLDSGTLGFHGYTF. Here the CDR3 DNA reads TGTGCCAGCAGCTTAGACTCGGGAACACTGGGCTTCCATGGCTACACCTTC.